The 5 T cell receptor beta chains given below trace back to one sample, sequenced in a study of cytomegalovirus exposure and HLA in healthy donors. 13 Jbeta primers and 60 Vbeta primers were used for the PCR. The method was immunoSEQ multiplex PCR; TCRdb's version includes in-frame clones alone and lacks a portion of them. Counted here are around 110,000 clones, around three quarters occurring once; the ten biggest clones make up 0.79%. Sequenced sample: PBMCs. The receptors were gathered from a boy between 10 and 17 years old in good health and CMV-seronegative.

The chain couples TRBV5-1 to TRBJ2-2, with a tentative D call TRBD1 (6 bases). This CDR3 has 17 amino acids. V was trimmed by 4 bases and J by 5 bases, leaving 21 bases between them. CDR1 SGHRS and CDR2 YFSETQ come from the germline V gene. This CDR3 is CASSRSWLDSPTGELFF. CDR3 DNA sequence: TGCGCCAGCAGCCGGTCCTGGCTGGACAGCCCGACCGGGGAGCTGTTTTTT.

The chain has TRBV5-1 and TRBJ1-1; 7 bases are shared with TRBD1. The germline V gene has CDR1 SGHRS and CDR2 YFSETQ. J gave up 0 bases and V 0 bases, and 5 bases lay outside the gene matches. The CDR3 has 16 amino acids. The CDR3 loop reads CASSLARGFMNTEAFF. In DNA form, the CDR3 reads TGCGCCAGCAGCTTGGCCAGGGGGTTCATGAACACTGAAGCTTTCTTT.

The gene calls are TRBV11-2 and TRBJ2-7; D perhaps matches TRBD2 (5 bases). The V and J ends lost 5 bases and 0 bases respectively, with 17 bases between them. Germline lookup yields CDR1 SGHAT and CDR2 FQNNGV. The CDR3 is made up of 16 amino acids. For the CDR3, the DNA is TGTGCCAGCAGCCCGGGGTCTAAAATCCGCTCCTACGAGCAGTACTTC. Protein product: CASSPGSKIRSYEQYF. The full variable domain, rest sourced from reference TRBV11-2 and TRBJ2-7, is EAGVAQSPRYKIIEKRQSVAFWCNPISGHATLYWYQQILGQGPKLLIQFQNNGVVDDSQLPKDRFSAERLKGVDSTLKIQPAKLEDSAVYLCASSPGSKIRSYEQYFGPGTRLTVT.

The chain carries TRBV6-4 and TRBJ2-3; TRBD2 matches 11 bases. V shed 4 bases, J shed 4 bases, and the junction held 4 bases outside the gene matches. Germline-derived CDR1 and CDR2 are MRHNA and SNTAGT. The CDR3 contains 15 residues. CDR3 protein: CASSGLAGGSDTQYF. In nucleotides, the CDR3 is TGTGCCAGCAGTGGTCTAGCGGGAGGATCAGATACGCAGTATTTT.

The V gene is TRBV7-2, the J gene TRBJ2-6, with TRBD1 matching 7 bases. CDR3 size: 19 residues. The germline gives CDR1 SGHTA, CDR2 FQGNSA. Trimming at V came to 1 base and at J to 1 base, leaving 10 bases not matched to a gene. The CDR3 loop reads CASSLVGGGIPSGANVLTF. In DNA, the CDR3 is TGTGCCAGCAGCTTAGTAGGGGGCGGTATACCTTCTGGGGCCAACGTCCTGACTTTC.